The 25 T cell receptor beta chains presented below share a single source sample, sequenced in a study of control samples from healthy donors and cancer patients. Only in-frame clones appear in the TCRdb table, and some are missing; sequencing was by immunoSEQ multiplex PCR. The profile shows approximately 140,000 clones, over 85% of them singletons. The sequenced sample consisted of blood. Every receptor here comes from a man aged 30 to 39 in good health.

This rearrangement joins TRBV15 to TRBJ2-2; D unclear. From germline, CDR1 is LNHNV and CDR2 YYDKDF (reference sequence). The ends were cut back, 0 bases at V and 5 bases at J, with 10 bases in the middle. The CDR3 spans 15 residues. In nucleotides, the CDR3 is TGTGCCACCAGCAGAGATCAAGGGAAAACCGGGGAGCTGTTTTTT. Its protein product is CATSRDQGKTGELFF. Combining the CDR3 with reference TRBV15 and TRBJ2-2 gives the whole variable domain DAMVIQNPRYQVTQFGKPVTLSCSQTLNHNVMYWYQQKSSQAPKLLFHYYDKDFNNEADTPDNFQSRRPNTSFCFLDIRSPGLGDTAMYLCATSRDQGKTGELFFGEGSRLTVL.

Points on this clone: Other DNA sequences of this sample code for an identical CDR3. This chain uses TRBV28 with TRBJ2-7; D gene uncertain. The CDR3 covers 12 residues. Germline lookup yields CDR1 MDHEN and CDR2 SYDVKM. V lost 6 bases to trimming and J lost 4 bases, with 10 bases between them. In DNA, the CDR3 is TGTGCCAGCAGCCCGCCGGGTTACGAGCAGTACTTC. Its translation is CASSPPGYEQYF.

The chain couples TRBV5-8 to TRBJ1-2; 9 bases fit TRBD1. CDR3 size: 14 residues. Germline-derived CDR1 and CDR2 are SGHTS and YDEGEE. V was clipped by 4 bases and J by 4 bases; unmatched bases: 5. CDR3 nucleotides: TGTGCCAGCAGCGCGGGACAGGGTCTCTATGGCTACACCTTC. It translates to CASSAGQGLYGYTF.

This clone was seen a single time. The V and J genes are TRBV3-1 (or the pseudogene TRBV3-2) and TRBJ2-7; 14 bases map to TRBD2. Germline V gives CDR1 LGHDT, CDR2 YNNKEL (reference sequence). After removal of 4 bases from V and 5 bases from J, the junction contained 7 bases not matched to a gene. This CDR3 has 16 residues. The CDR3 DNA is TGTGCCAGCAGCCCCCCAGGGACTAGCGGGAGCCACGAGCAGTACTTC. This sequence encodes CASSPPGTSGSHEQYF.

The chain uses TRBV9 and TRBJ2-1, with 11 bases aligning to TRBD2. The trim removed 2 bases at V and 4 bases at J, leaving 2 bases unmatched. Germline V gives CDR1 SGDLS, CDR2 YYNGEE. The length of the CDR3 is 15 residues. In DNA form, the CDR3 reads TGTGCCAGCAGCGTGGGACTAGCGGTTTACAATGAGCAGTTCTTC. This codes for CASSVGLAVYNEQFF.

The V gene is TRBV13, the J gene TRBJ2-1; 16 bases fit TRBD2. The J segment lost 9 bases and the V segment lost 3 bases, leaving 11 bases of the junction unmatched. The germline CDR1 and CDR2 sequences are PRHDT and FYEKMQ (reference sequence). The CDR3 spans 18 residues. DNA for the CDR3: TGTGCCAGCAGCTTGGGACTAGCGGGAGGGCCCGGTCCGGGTGAGCAGTTCTTC. It yields the protein CASSLGLAGGPGPGEQFF.

The chain couples TRBV4-3 to TRBJ2-1; 10 bases are shared with TRBD1. The CDR3 is made up of 15 amino acids. Trimming at V came to 1 base and at J to 4 bases, leaving 1 base not matched to a gene. Germline V gene data show CDR1 as LGHNA and CDR2 as YSLEER. The CDR3 nucleotides read TGCGCCAGCAGCCAAGTGGGACAGGGGTACAATGAGCAGTTCTTC. This encodes CASSQVGQGYNEQFF.

CDR3 sequence: CASSGTANTGELFF. Written as DNA, the CDR3 is TGTGCCAGCAGCGGGACAGCAAACACCGGGGAGCTGTTTTTT. V usage is TRBV28 and J usage is TRBJ2-2; 7 bases match TRBD1. Losses at the gene ends were 6 bases for V and 2 bases for J; bases not matched to a gene: 3. Germline CDR1 MDHEN, CDR2 SYDVKM. CDR3 length: 14 residues.

The genes are TRBV6-5 and TRBJ1-1; 8 nucleotides agree with TRBD1. Trimming cost V 6 bases and J 1 base; bases outside gene matches: 4. Per the germline V gene, CDR1 is MNHEY and CDR2 is SVGAGI. This CDR3 contains 14 residues. The CDR3 nucleotides are TGTGCCAGCAGGGGGGACAGGCCGAACACTGAAGCTTTCTTT. Amino acids: CASRGDRPNTEAFF.

The CDR3 reads CAWILTGYTEAFF. As DNA, the CDR3 is TGTGCCTGGATTCTTACAGGGTACACTGAAGCTTTCTTT. This chain uses TRBV30 with TRBJ1-1; tentatively, D is TRBD1 (6 bases). The CDR3 loop spans 13 amino acids. Germline CDR1 GTSNPN, CDR2 SVGIG (reference sequence). Trimming took 4 bases from V and 3 from J, leaving 12 bases between them.

CDR3 in amino acids: CASITGEVGELFF. DNA for the CDR3: TGTGCCAGCATCACAGGGGAAGTCGGGGAGCTGTTTTTT. V gene TRBV7-9 combines with J gene TRBJ2-2, with 7 bases that match TRBD1. This CDR3 is built from 13 residues. Trimming at V came to 7 bases and at J to 7 bases, leaving 6 bases not matched to a gene. Germline CDR1 reads SEHNR; CDR2 reads FQNEAQ (reference sequence).

The gene calls are TRBV7-5 and TRBJ2-7; the table's D call TRBD2 went unverified against the DNA. TRBV7-5 is annotated as a pseudogene. CDR3 length equals 16 residues. CDR3 loop: CARSFPFWAGSYEQYF. CDR3 DNA: TGTGCCAGAAGCTTCCCTTTTTGGGCGGGCTCCTACGAGCAGTACTTC.

The chain carries TRBV27 and TRBJ2-3, with 9 bases identical to TRBD2. CDR3 length: 16 residues. The junction had 7 bases not matched to a gene; V was cut back by 2 bases and J by 4 bases. Germline values: CDR1 MNHEY, CDR2 SMNVEV (reference sequence). CDR3 loop: CASSLGTSGLSDTQYF. The CDR3 nucleotides read TGTGCCAGCAGTTTAGGTACTAGCGGGCTGTCAGATACGCAGTATTTT.

The chain couples TRBV5-1 to TRBJ2-1; D might be TRBD2 (6 bases). Between the trimmed V and J ends, which lost 4 bases and 8 bases, there was a span of 19 bases. The CDR3 has 15 residues. CDR1 is SGHRS and CDR2 is YFSETQ in the germline V gene. This CDR3 reads CASSPGDAVSYEQFF. The CDR3 DNA reads as TGCGCCAGCAGCCCGGGGGACGCAGTTAGCTATGAGCAGTTCTTC.

This chain uses TRBV4-2 with TRBJ1-5; D might be TRBD1 (5 bases). The CDR3 is 20 residues long. V was pared by 1 base and J by 0 bases, with 22 bases between. Looked up from germline, CDR1 is LGHNA and CDR2 is YNFKEQ. The CDR3 DNA is TGTGCCAGCAGCCAAGTGGGCCTGGGGGTAGGGGTCGGTAGCAATCAGCCCCAGCATTTT. Encoded protein: CASSQVGLGVGVGSNQPQHF.

The J gene is TRBJ2-1, the V gene TRBV7-9; D possibly matches TRBD1 or TRBD2 (5 bases each). The CDR3 covers 14 residues. V lost 7 bases, J lost 0 bases, and 10 bases lay in between. Germline lookup yields CDR1 SEHNR and CDR2 FQNEAQ (reference sequence). CDR3 coding DNA: TGTGCCAGCACCGTAGGGACCTCCTACAATGAGCAGTTCTTC. Translating it yields CASTVGTSYNEQFF.

The genes are TRBV7-3 and TRBJ2-7; 8 bases are a match to TRBD1. This CDR3 has 13 residues. The trim removed 3 bases at V and 4 bases at J, leaving 2 bases unmatched. The germline CDR1 and CDR2 sequences are SGHTA and FQGTGA. Here the CDR3 DNA reads TGTGCCAGCAGCTTCGGACAGGGATACGAGCAGTACTTC. Protein: CASSFGQGYEQYF.

This rearrangement joins TRBV7-2 to TRBJ1-3; D uncertain. V was cut by 2 bases and J by 0 bases, with 11 bases left in between. The CDR3 extends over 16 amino acids. Germline V gives CDR1 SGHTA, CDR2 FQGNSA. This CDR3 is CASSLSIRSSGNTIYF. DNA for the CDR3: TGTGCCAGCAGCTTAAGTATACGGAGCTCTGGAAACACCATATATTTT. Based on the CDR3 plus reference TRBV7-2 and TRBJ1-3, the full variable domain is GAGVSQSPSNKVTEKGKDVELRCDPISGHTALYWYRQSLGQGLEFLIYFQGNSAPDKSGLPSDRFSAERTGGSVSTLTIQRTQQEDSAVYLCASSLSIRSSGNTIYFGEGSWLTVV.

The rearrangement uses TRBV19 and TRBJ1-5; TRBD1 is a possible D gene (5 bases). CDR1 and CDR2 from the germline V gene are LNHDA and SQIVND (reference sequence). The CDR3 contains 17 residues. V lost 2 bases and J lost 4, with 18 bases in between. The CDR3 nucleotides read TGTGCCAGTAGTATAACTTCATTAGGGGCGCGGAATCAGCCCCAGCATTTT. As protein: CASSITSLGARNQPQHF.

This clone was observed a single time. The V and J genes are TRBV7-8 and TRBJ2-1; 7 nucleotides line up with TRBD1. V dropped 1 base and J dropped 10; count of bases not matched to a gene: 4. The V gene's germline CDR1 is SGHVS and CDR2 FQNEAQ. The CDR3 sequence is 13 residues long. CDR3 loop: CASSLGGQLEQFF. Written as DNA, the CDR3 is TGTGCCAGCAGCTTAGGGGGACAGCTCGAGCAGTTCTTC.

V usage is TRBV7-9 and J usage is TRBJ1-4; tentative D call: TRBD1 (5 bases). The CDR3 is 14 amino acids. V shed 3 bases and J shed 8 bases, with 13 bases lying between them. Germline V gene data show CDR1 as SEHNR and CDR2 as FQNEAQ (reference sequence). CDR3 residues: CASSFAGPGEKLFF. The CDR3 nucleotides are TGTGCCAGCAGCTTCGCGGGACCGGGAGAAAAACTGTTTTTT.

This chain uses TRBV19 with TRBJ2-1, with 10 bases identical to TRBD2. Germline-derived CDR1 and CDR2 are LNHDA and SQIVND (reference sequence). Trimming at V came to 3 bases and at J to 4 bases, leaving 12 bases not matched to a gene. CDR3 size: 18 residues. The CDR3 sequence: CASSIELAGWEIYNEQFF. The CDR3 DNA sequence: TGTGCCAGTAGTATCGAACTAGCGGGATGGGAAATATACAATGAGCAGTTCTTC.

This chain uses TRBV28 with TRBJ2-1, with 13 bases aligning to TRBD2. CDR3 length: 16 amino acids. Germline assignment: CDR1 MDHEN and CDR2 SYDVKM. J gave up 4 bases and V 3 bases, and 3 bases lay outside the gene matches. DNA of the CDR3: TGTGCCAGCAGTTTCCAGGGACTAGCGGGGTACAATGAGCAGTTCTTC. Its translation: CASSFQGLAGYNEQFF. Full variable domain (missing parts from reference TRBV28 and TRBJ2-1): DVKVTQSSRYLVKRTGEKVFLECVQDMDHENMFWYRQDPGLGLRLIYFSYDVKMKEKGDIPEGYSVSREKKERFSLILESASTNQTSMYLCASSFQGLAGYNEQFFGPGTRLTVL.

V usage is TRBV4-3 and J usage is TRBJ1-4, with a tentative D call TRBD1 (5 bases). In germline, CDR1 is LGHNA, CDR2 YSLEER. Trimming cost V 0 bases and J 4 bases, with 9 bases left between them. The length of the CDR3 is 15 residues. The CDR3 loop is CASSQDWGLNEKLFF. As DNA, the CDR3 is TGCGCCAGCAGCCAAGATTGGGGCCTTAATGAAAAACTGTTTTTT.

V gene TRBV27 combines with J gene TRBJ2-7; D not certain. The germline V gene encodes CDR1 MNHEY and CDR2 SMNVEV (reference sequence). The V gene lost 5 bases and the J gene lost 3 bases, with 11 bases spanning the gap. The CDR3 is 13 residues long. The CDR3 protein is CASSPQVGYEQYF. CDR3 nucleotide sequence: TGTGCCAGCAGTCCCCAAGTGGGCTACGAGCAGTACTTC.